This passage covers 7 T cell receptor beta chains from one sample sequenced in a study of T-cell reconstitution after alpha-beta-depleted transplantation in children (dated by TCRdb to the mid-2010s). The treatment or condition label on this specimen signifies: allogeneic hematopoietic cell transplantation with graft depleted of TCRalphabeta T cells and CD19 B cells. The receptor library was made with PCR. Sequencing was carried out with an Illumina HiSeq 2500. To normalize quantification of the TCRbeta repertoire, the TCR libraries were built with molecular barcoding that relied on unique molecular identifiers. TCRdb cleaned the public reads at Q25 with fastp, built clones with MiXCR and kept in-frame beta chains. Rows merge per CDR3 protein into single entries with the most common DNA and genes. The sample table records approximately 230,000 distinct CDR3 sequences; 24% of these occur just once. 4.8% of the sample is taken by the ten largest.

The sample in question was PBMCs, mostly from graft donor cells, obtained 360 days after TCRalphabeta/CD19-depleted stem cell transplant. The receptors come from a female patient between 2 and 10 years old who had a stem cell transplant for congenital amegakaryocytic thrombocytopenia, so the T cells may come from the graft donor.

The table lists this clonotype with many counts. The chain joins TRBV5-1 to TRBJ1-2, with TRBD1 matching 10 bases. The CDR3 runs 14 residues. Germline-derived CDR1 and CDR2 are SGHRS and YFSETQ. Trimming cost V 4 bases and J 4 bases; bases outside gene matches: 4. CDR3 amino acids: CASSQGQGVYGYTF. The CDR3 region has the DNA TGCGCCAGCAGCCAAGGACAGGGGGTCTATGGCTACACCTTC. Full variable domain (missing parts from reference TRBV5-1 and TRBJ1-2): KAGVTQTPRYLIKTRGQQVTLSCSPISGHRSVSWYQQTPGQGLQFLFEYFSETQRNKGNFPGRFSGRQFSNSRSEMNVSTLELGDSALYLCASSQGQGVYGYTFGSGTRLTVV.

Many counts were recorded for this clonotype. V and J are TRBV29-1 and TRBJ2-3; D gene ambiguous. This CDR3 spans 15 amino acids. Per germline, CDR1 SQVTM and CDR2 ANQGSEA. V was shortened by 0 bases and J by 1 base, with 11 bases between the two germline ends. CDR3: CSVEDLGTRTDTQYF. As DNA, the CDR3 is TGCAGCGTTGAAGATCTTGGAACGCGCACAGATACGCAGTATTTT.

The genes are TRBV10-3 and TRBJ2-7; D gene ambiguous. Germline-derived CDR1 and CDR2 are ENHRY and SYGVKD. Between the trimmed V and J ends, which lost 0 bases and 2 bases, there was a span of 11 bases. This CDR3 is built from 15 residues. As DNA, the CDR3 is TGTGCCATCAGTGAGTCGGGCTTACACCCCTACGAGCAGTACTTC. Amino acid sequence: CAISESGLHPYEQYF.

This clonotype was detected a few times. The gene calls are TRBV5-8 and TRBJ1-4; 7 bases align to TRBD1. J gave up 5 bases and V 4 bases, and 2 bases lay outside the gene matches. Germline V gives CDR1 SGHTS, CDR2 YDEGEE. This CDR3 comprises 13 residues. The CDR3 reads CASSRDRNEKLFF. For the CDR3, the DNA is TGTGCCAGCAGCCGGGACAGAAATGAAAAACTGTTTTTT.

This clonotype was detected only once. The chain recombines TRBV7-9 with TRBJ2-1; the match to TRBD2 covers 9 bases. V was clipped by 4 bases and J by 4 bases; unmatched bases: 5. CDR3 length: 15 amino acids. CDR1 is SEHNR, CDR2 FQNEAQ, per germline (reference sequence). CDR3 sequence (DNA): TGTGCCAGCAGCTCGGCGGGGGGGCCTTACAATGAGCAGTTCTTC. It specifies CASSSAGGPYNEQFF.

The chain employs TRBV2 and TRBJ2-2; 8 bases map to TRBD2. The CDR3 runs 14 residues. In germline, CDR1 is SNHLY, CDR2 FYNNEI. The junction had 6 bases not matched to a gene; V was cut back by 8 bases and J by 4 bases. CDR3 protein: CASEKRESTGELFF. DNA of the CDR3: TGTGCCAGCGAAAAGCGGGAGTCCACCGGGGAGCTGTTTTTT.

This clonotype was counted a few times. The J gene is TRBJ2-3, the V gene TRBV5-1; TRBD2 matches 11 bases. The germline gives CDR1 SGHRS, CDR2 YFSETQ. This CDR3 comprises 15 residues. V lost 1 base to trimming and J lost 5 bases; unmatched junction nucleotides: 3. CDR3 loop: CASSLKLAGEDTQYF. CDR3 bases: TGCGCCAGCAGCTTGAAACTAGCGGGAGAAGATACGCAGTATTTT.